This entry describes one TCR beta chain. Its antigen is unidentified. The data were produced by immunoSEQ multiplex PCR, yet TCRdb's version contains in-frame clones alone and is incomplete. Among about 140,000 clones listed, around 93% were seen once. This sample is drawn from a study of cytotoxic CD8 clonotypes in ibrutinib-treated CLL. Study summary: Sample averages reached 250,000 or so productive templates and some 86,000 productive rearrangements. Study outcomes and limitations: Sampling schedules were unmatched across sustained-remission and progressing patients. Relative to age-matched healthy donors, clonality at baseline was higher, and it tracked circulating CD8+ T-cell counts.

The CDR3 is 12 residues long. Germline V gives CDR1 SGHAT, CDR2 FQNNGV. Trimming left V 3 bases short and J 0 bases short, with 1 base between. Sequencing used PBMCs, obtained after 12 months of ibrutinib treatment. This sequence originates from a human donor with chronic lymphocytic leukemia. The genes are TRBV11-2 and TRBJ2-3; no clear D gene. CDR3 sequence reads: CASSFSTDTQYF. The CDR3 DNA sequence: TGTGCCAGCAGCTTCAGCACAGATACGCAGTATTTT.